These 21 T cell receptor beta chains were sequenced from one sample in a study of post-analysis software for immune sequencing data. The TCR beta cDNA libraries carried unique molecular identifiers. TCRdb reprocessed the PCR reads with MiXCR, giving one entry per CDR3 protein. The sample holds approximately 730,000 distinct CDR3 sequences, 35% to 55% seen once. Study-wide points: Five TRBV segments were more frequent in patients than controls; TRBV5-6, TRBV5-1 and TRBV20-1 belonged to this group.

For these receptors, no antigen is known. Sample: blood. The receptors derive from a girl between 10 and 17 years old with multiple sclerosis.

This rearrangement joins TRBV3-1 to TRBJ2-1; D might be TRBD2 (6 bases). The CDR3 is 14 residues long. Trimming removed 6 bases from V and 5 bases from J, with 14 bases in between. Germline CDR1 is LGHDT and CDR2 is YNNKEL (reference sequence). CDR3 sequence: CASRLRDSHNEQFF. The CDR3 nucleotides are TGTGCCAGCAGGCTCCGGGACTCACACAATGAGCAGTTCTTC.

The chain employs TRBV20-1 and TRBJ2-1, with TRBD2 matching 9 bases. The DNA end is more similar to TRBJ2-7, so the J call may be wrong. Germline V gives CDR1 DFQATT, CDR2 SNEGSKA (reference sequence). The CDR3 consists of 15 residues. The CDR3 bases are TGCAGTGCTAGTCCGACTAGCGGATTCTACAATGAGCAGTACTTC. Translated, it gives CSASPTSGFYNEQYF.

This chain's CDR3 is CASSTVTKDYNEQFF. CDR3 DNA: TGTGCCAGCAGTACCGTAACCAAAGACTACAATGAGCAGTTCTTC. The genes are TRBV7-8 and TRBJ2-1; D is unresolved. This CDR3 contains 15 residues. Trimming removed 6 bases from V and 3 bases from J, with 15 bases in between. CDR1 and CDR2 (germline): SGHVS, FQNEAQ. Based on the CDR3 plus reference TRBV7-8 and TRBJ2-1, the full variable domain is GAGVSQSPRYKVAKRGQDVALRCDPISGHVSLFWYQQALGQGPEFLTYFQNEAQLDKSGLPSDRFFAERPEGSVSTLKIQRTQQEDSAVYLCASSTVTKDYNEQFFGPGTRLTVL.

This clonotype was seen a few times. V and J are TRBV27 and TRBJ2-3; D is unclear. The CDR3 consists of 14 residues. The germline V gene encodes CDR1 MNHEY and CDR2 SMNVEV (reference sequence). Trimming shortened V by 7 bases and J by 2 bases, and 13 bases separated the two germline ends. Here the CDR3 reads CASKPPYATDTQYF. The CDR3, as DNA: TGTGCCAGCAAACCGCCGTATGCCACAGATACGCAGTATTTT.

This clonotype appeared many times. The chain joins TRBV7-2 to TRBJ2-5, with a weak D call TRBD1 (6 bases). In germline, CDR1 is SGHTA, CDR2 FQGNSA. This CDR3 comprises 14 residues. With 8 bases removed from V and 4 bases from J, the gap between germline ends came to 17 bases. The CDR3 here is CASSGGHLRETQYF. The CDR3 coding sequence is TGTGCCAGCTCTGGGGGACACCTAAGAGAGACCCAGTACTTC.

The V call is TRBV3-1, the J call TRBJ2-5; D gene unclear. The V end was cut by 2 bases, the J end by 4 bases, with 5 bases between. This CDR3 is built from 12 residues. Germline V gene data show CDR1 as LGHDT and CDR2 as YNNKEL (reference sequence). CDR3 DNA sequence: TGTGCCAGCAGCCAATTGGGAGAGACCCAGTACTTC. Residues: CASSQLGETQYF.

The V and J genes are TRBV10-3 and TRBJ2-7; no definite D call. The germline gives CDR1 ENHRY, CDR2 SYGVKD. Trimming shortened V by 3 bases and J by 7 bases, and 10 bases separated the two germline ends. The CDR3 runs to 12 residues. The CDR3 DNA reads TGTGCCATCAGTGACTCCCGGAGAGAGCAGTACTTC. Its translation is CAISDSRREQYF.

As to this clonotype: A much larger clone lies a single base off, so this may be a read error. The genes are TRBV28 and TRBJ2-3, with D possibly being TRBD1 (5 bases). The CDR3 length is 14 residues. Germline V gene sequence: CDR1 MDHEN, CDR2 SYDVKM. V was trimmed by 6 bases and J by 3 bases, leaving 13 bases between them. CDR3 nucleotide sequence: TGTGCCAGCAGGCAGGGCGCCATTACAGATACGCAGTATTTT. The encoded protein is CASRQGAITDTQYF.

This chain joins TRBV10-3 and TRBJ1-2; TRBD1 aligns across 8 bases. From germline, CDR1 is ENHRY and CDR2 SYGVKD. The CDR3 spans 16 residues. The J segment lost 2 bases and the V segment lost 4 bases, leaving 9 bases of the junction unmatched. The CDR3 DNA reads TGTGCCATCAGTGCGCGTACCGGGACAGGCAACTATGGCTACACCTTC. Protein product: CAISARTGTGNYGYTF.

This chain's CDR3 is CAASGLLQHF. The DNA of the CDR3 is TGTGCCGCTAGCGGGCTTCTCCAGCATTTT. The chain combines TRBV30 with TRBJ1-5, with D hard to call. CDR1 and CDR2 (germline): GTSNPN, SVGIG (reference sequence). The CDR3 contains 10 residues. Trimming took 8 bases from V and 12 from J, leaving 14 bases between them.

The chain employs TRBV6-5 and TRBJ2-7; D is unresolved. The CDR3 extends over 13 amino acids. The V gene's germline CDR1 is MNHEY and CDR2 SVGAGI. Trimming stripped 6 bases from V and 4 bases from J, with 13 bases between. The DNA for the CDR3 is TGTGCCAGCAGAGGGAACAACAAATACGAGCAGTACTTC. It yields the protein CASRGNNKYEQYF.

The sample holds a few counts of this clonotype. The chain uses TRBV20-1 and TRBJ2-3; D may be TRBD1 or TRBD2 (5 bases each). The germline V gene has CDR1 DFQATT and CDR2 SNEGSKA (reference sequence). There are 15 residues in the CDR3. Trimming removed 3 bases at V and 6 bases at J, with 19 bases between. The CDR3 region is CSASSPGPPRDTQYF. In DNA form, the CDR3 reads TGCAGTGCTAGTTCCCCGGGACCCCCTCGGGATACGCAGTATTTT.

This clonotype came up a few times. CDR3 protein: CASSDSWRTSTDTQYF. The CDR3 DNA reads TGTGCCAGCAGTGACTCCTGGAGAACTAGCACAGATACGCAGTATTTT. V and J are TRBV6-4 and TRBJ2-3; D is uncertain. Trimming took 0 bases from V and 0 from J, leaving 10 bases between them. In germline, CDR1 is MRHNA, CDR2 SNTAGT. This CDR3 spans 16 amino acids.

This clonotype was observed a few times. The chain employs TRBV6-1 and TRBJ1-5; D perhaps matches TRBD1 (5 bases). CDR1 and CDR2 (germline): MNHNS, SASEGT. CDR3 size: 17 residues. V dropped 0 bases and J dropped 1 base, with 13 bases sitting between them. CDR3 residues: CASSEAHGGVSNQPQHF. The DNA of the CDR3 is TGTGCCAGCAGTGAAGCGCACGGGGGGGTCAGCAATCAGCCCCAGCATTTT.

This chain joins TRBV28 and TRBJ2-3; a weak D match, TRBD2 (6 bases). CDR1 and CDR2 from the germline V gene are MDHEN and SYDVKM. Trimming removed 7 bases from V and 1 base from J, with 12 bases in between. The CDR3 runs 14 residues. CDR3 coding DNA: TGTGCCAGCACCGGGGCTAGCGGCACAGATACGCAGTATTTT. Its translation: CASTGASGTDTQYF.

As for this clonotype: The junction differs from germline at one of its ends, possibly a read error. The rearrangement links TRBV20-1 to TRBJ2-3; D might be TRBD1 (5 bases). Germline lookup yields CDR1 DFQATT and CDR2 SNEGSKA (reference sequence). There are 15 residues in the CDR3. The CDR3 loop reads CSARDQGESTDTQYF. CDR3 nucleotides: TGCAGTGCTAGAGATCAGGGCGAGAGCACAGATACACAGTATTTT.

The V call is TRBV7-9, the J call TRBJ1-2, with D uncertain. The V end lost 4 bases, the J end lost 0 bases, and 12 bases lay between the germline ends. Germline lookup yields CDR1 SEHNR and CDR2 FQNEAQ (reference sequence). The length of the CDR3 is 15 residues. CDR3 loop: CASSYPTSANYGYTF. The CDR3 DNA reads TGTGCCAGCAGCTACCCGACTTCAGCTAACTATGGCTACACCTTC.

Remarks on this clonotype: A read error may explain this, as a much larger clone is one base away. The V gene is TRBV7-3, the J gene TRBJ2-1; maybe TRBD1 (5 bases). V was cut by 5 bases and J by 9 bases, with 17 bases left in between. The CDR3 covers 14 residues. CDR1 SGHTA and CDR2 FQGTGA come from the germline V gene. In nucleotides, the CDR3 is TGTGCCAGCAGCCTTCAGGGTTCCACGGGTGAGCAGTTCTTC. Its protein product is CASSLQGSTGEQFF. Full variable domain (outside the CDR3, taken from reference TRBV7-3 and TRBJ2-1): GAGVSQTPSNKVTEKGKYVELRCDPISGHTALYWYRQSLGQGPEFLIYFQGTGAADDSGLPNDRFFAVRPEGSVSTLKIQRTERGDSAVYLCASSLQGSTGEQFFGPGTRLTVL.

This clonotype has a single count. The chain carries TRBV12-3 or TRBV12-4 and TRBJ2-3; D not resolved. This CDR3 has 15 residues. The V gene lost 6 bases and the J gene lost 3 bases, with 16 bases spanning the gap. The CDR3 coding sequence is TGTGCCAGCAGCCCCCGGTGGGGTTGGACAGATACGCAGTATTTT. Amino acids: CASSPRWGWTDTQYF.

The chain carries TRBV5-1 and TRBJ2-7, with a possible D match to TRBD2 (5 bases). V lost 1 base to trimming and J lost 0 bases, with 14 bases between them. Germline V CDR1 and CDR2: SGHRS, YFSETQ. The CDR3 sequence is 16 residues long. The CDR3 protein is CASSLLGLTSSYEQYF. DNA of the CDR3: TGCGCCAGCAGCTTGTTGGGCCTTACTAGCTCCTACGAGCAGTACTTC.

This chain connects TRBV28 to TRBJ1-2, with D hard to call. Germline V gene data show CDR1 as MDHEN and CDR2 as SYDVKM. The CDR3 is 12 amino acids. Trimming left V 5 bases short and J 4 bases short, with 8 bases between. The CDR3 DNA is TGTGCCAGCAGTCCAGCCCGCTATGGCTACACCTTC. Its protein is CASSPARYGYTF.